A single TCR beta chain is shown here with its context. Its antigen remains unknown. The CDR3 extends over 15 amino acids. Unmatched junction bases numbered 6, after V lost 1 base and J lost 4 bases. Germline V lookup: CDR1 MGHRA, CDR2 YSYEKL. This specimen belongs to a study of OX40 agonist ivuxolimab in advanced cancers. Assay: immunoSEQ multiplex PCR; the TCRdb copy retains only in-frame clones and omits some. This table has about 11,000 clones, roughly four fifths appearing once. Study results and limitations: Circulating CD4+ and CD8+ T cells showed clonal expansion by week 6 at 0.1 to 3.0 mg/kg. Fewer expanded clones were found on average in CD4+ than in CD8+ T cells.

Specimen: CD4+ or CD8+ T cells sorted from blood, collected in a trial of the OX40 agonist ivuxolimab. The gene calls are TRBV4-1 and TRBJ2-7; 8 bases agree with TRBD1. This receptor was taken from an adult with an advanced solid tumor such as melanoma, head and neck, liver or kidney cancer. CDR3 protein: CASSQAPQGAYEQYF. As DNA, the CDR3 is TGCGCCAGCAGCCAAGCTCCGCAGGGGGCTTACGAGCAGTACTTC.